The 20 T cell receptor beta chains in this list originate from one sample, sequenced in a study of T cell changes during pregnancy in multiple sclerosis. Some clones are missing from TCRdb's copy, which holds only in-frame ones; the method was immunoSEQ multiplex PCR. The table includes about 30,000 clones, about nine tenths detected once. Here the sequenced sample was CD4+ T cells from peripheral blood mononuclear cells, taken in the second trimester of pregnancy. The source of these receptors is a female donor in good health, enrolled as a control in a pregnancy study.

CDR3 in amino acids: CAWSEQGARGYTF. CDR3 DNA sequence: TGTGCCTGGAGTGAACAGGGGGCGCGGGGCTACACCTTC. The chain recombines TRBV30 with TRBJ1-2; 9 bases fit TRBD1. The germline V gene encodes CDR1 GTSNPN and CDR2 SVGIG (reference sequence). Trimming took 1 base from V and 8 from J; bases not matched to a gene: 5. The CDR3 extends over 13 amino acids.

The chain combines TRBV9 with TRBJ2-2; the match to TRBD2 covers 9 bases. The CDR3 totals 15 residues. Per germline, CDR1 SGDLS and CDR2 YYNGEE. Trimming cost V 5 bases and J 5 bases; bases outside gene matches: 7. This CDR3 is CASRRGTSRTGELFF. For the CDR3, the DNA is TGTGCCAGCAGGCGGGGGACTAGCAGAACCGGGGAGCTGTTTTTT.

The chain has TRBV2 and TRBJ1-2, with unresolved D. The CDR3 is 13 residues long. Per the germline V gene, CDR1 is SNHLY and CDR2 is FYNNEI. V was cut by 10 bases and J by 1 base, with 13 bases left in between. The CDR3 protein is CATASGDNYGYTF. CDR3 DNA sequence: TGTGCCACTGCTAGCGGGGATAACTATGGCTACACCTTC.

The CDR3 nucleotides read TGCAGCGCCCGGACTAGCGGGGGTACCTCCGAGCAGTACTTC. Its translation: CSARTSGGTSEQYF. The chain has TRBV29-1 and TRBJ2-7; 13 bases line up with TRBD2. Germline V lookup: CDR1 SQVTM, CDR2 ANQGSEA. The CDR3 length is 14 residues. V lost 7 bases, J lost 6 bases, and 9 bases stayed unmatched.

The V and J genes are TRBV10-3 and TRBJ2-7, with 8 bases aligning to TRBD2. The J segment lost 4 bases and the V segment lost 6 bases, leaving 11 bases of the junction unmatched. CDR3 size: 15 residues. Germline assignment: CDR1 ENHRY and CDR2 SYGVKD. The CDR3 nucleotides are TGTGCCATCAGGCCACTGACTAGCGCGTCGTACGAGCAGTACTTC. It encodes CAIRPLTSASYEQYF.

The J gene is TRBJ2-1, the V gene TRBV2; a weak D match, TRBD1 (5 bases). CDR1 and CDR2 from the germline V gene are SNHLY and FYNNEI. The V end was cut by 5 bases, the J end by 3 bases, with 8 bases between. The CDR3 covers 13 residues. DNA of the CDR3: TGTGCCAGCAGTCTAGACAGCTACAATGAGCAGTTCTTC. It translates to CASSLDSYNEQFF.

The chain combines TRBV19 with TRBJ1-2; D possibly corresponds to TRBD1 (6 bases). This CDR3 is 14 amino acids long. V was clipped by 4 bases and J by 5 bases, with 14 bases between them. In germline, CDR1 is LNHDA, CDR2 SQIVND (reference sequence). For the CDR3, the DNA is TGTGCCAGTAGTAGAGAGGGGGGGGTGTATGGCTACACCTTC. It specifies CASSREGGVYGYTF.

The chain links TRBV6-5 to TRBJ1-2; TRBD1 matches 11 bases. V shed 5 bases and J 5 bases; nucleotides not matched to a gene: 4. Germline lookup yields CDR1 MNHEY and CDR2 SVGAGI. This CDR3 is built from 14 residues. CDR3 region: CASSDGQGAYGYTF. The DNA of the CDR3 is TGTGCCAGCAGTGATGGACAGGGGGCTTATGGCTACACCTTC.

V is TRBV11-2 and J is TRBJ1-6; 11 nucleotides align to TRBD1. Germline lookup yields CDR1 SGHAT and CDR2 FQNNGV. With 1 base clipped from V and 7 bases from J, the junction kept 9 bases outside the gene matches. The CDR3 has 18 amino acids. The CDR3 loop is CASSLVVGTGGRNSPLHF. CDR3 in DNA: TGTGCCAGCAGCTTAGTTGTAGGGACAGGGGGTAGAAATTCACCCCTCCACTTT.

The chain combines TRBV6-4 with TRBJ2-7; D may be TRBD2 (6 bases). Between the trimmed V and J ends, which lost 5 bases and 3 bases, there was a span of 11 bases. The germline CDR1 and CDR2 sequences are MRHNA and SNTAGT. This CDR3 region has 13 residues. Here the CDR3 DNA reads TGTGCCAGCAGTACGGAGGGAGGCTACGAGCAGTACTTC. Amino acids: CASSTEGGYEQYF.

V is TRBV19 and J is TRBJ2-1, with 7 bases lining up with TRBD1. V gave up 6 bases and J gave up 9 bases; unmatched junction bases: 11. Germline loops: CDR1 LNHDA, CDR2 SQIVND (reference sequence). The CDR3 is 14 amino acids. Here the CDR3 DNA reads TGTGCCAGTAGGCCAGGGGGTTCATGGAGTGAGCAGTTCTTC. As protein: CASRPGGSWSEQFF.

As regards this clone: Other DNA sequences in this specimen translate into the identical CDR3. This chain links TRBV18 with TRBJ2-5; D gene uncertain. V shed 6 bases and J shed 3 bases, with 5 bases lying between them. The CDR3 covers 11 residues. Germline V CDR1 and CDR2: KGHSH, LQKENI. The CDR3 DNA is TGTGCCAGCTCGCCTAAAGAGACCCAGTACTTC. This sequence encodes CASSPKETQYF.

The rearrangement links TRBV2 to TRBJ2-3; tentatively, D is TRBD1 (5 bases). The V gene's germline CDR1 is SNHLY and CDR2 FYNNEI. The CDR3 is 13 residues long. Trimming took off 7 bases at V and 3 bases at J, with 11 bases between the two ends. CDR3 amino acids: CASKAGSTDTQYF. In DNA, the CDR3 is TGTGCCAGCAAGGCAGGGTCAACAGATACGCAGTATTTT.

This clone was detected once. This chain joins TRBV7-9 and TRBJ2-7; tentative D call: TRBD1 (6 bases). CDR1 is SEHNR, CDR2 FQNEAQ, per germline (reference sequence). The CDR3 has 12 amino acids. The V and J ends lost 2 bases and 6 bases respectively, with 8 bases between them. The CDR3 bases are TGTGCCAGCAGCTTACAGGGGCTCGAGCAGTACTTC. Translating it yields CASSLQGLEQYF.

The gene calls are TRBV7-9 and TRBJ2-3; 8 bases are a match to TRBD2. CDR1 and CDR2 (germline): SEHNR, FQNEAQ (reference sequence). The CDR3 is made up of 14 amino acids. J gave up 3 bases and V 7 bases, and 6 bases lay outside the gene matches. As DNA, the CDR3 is TGTGCCAGCAAGATGGGCGGGGGGACAGATACGCAGTATTTT. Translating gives CASKMGGGTDTQYF.

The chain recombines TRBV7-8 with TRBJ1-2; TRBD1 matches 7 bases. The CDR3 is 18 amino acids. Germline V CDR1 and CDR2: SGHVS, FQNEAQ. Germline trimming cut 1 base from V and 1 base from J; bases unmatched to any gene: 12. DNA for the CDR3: TGTGCCAGCAGCTTAGGGCGAACTGACAGGGTTCTTAACTATGGCTACACCTTC. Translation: CASSLGRTDRVLNYGYTF.

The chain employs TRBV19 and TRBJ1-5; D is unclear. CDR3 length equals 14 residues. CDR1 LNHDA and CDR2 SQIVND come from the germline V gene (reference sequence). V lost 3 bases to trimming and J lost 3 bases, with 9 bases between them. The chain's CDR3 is CASSMQNHNQPQHF. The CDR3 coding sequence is TGTGCCAGTAGTATGCAGAATCACAATCAGCCCCAGCATTTT.

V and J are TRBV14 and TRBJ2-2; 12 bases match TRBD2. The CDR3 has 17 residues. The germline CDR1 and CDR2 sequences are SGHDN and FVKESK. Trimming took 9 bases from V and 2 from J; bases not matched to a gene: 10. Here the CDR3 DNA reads TGTGCCAGTGCTCGACTAGCGGGGGCCCTAAACACCGGGGAGCTGTTTTTT. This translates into CASARLAGALNTGELFF.

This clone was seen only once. The CDR3 region is CASSSPGQGINEQFF. As DNA, the CDR3 is TGTGCCAGCAGTTCCCCGGGACAGGGCATAAATGAGCAGTTCTTC. The J gene is TRBJ2-1, the V gene TRBV5-4, with TRBD1 matching over 9 bases. The CDR3 contains 15 residues. The V gene's germline CDR1 is SGHNT and CDR2 YYREEE (reference sequence). V lost 5 bases and J lost 7; bases outside the gene matches: 10.

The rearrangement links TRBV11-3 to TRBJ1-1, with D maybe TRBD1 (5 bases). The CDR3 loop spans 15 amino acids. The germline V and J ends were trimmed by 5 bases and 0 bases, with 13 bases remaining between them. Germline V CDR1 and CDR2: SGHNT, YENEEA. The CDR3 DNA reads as TGTGCCAGCAGCGTCCCTGGGGCGTTGAACACTGAAGCTTTCTTT. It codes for CASSVPGALNTEAFF.